The sequence of this T cell receptor (beta chain) was determined in a study of T cell responses to AZD1222 COVID-19 vaccine. This CDR3 spans 13 amino acids. The V end was cut by 0 bases, the J end by 4 bases, with 6 bases between. Data came from immunoSEQ multiplex PCR; TCRdb stores just in-frame clones and leaves some out. The data show around 120,000 clones, more than 85% seen once. The TCR sequence derives from an adult who received the AZD1222 COVID-19 vaccine. The material sequenced was peripheral blood, taken 28 days after the second AZD1222 dose. This chain uses TRBV12-3 or TRBV12-4 with TRBJ1-2; no clear D. This CDR3 is CASSLAAAYGYTF. The DNA of the CDR3 is TGTGCCAGCAGTTTAGCGGCCGCCTATGGCTACACCTTC.